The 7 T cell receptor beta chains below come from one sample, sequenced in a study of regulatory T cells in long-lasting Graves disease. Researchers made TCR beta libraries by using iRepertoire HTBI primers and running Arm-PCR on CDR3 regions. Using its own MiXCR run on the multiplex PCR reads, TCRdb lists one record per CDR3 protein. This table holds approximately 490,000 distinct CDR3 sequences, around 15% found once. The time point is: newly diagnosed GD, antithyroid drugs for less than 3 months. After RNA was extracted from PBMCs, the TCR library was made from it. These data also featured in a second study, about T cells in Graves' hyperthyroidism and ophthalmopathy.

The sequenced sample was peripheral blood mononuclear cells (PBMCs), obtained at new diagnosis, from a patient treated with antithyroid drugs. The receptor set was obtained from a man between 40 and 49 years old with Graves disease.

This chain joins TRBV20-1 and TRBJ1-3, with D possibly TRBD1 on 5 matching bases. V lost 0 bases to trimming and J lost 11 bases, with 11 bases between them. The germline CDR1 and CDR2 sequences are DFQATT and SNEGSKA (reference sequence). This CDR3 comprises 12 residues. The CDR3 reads CSARDLGRAIYF. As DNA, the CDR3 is TGCAGTGCTAGAGATCTGGGCAGGGCCATATATTTT.

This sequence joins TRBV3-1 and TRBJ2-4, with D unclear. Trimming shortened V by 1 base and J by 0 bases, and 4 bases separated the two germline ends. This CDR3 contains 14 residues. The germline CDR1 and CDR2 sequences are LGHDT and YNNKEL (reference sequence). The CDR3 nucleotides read TGTGCCAGCAGCCAAGGGGGAGCCAAAAACATTCAGTACTTC. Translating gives CASSQGGAKNIQYF. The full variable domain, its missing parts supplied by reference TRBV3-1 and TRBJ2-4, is DTAVSQTPKYLVTQMGNDKSIKCEQNLGHDTMYWYKQDSKKFLKIMFSYNNKELIINETVPNRFSPKSPDKAHLNLHINSLELGDSAVYFCASSQGGAKNIQYFGAGTRLSVL.

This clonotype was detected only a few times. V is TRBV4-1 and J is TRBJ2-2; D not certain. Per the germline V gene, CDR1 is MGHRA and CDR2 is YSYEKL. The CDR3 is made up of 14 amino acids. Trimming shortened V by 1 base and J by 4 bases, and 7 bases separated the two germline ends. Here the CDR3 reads CASSQVGGTGELFF. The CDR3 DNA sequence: TGCGCCAGCAGCCAAGTGGGTGGCACCGGGGAGCTGTTTTTT.

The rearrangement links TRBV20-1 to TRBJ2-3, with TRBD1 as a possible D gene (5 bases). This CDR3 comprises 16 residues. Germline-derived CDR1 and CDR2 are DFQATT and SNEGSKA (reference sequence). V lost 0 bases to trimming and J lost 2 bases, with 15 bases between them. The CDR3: CSARDSQGNPTDTQYF. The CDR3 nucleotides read TGCAGTGCTAGAGATAGCCAGGGCAACCCCACAGATACGCAGTATTTT.

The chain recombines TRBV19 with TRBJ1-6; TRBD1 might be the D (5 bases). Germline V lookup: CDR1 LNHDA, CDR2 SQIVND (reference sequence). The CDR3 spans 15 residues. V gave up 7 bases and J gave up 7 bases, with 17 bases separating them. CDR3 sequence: CASNRDRTGNSPLHF. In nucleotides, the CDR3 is TGTGCCAGTAACCGGGACCGAACCGGAAATTCACCCCTCCACTTT.

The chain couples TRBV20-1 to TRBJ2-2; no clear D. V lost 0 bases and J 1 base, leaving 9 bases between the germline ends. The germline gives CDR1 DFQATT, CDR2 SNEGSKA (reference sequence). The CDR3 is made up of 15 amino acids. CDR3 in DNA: TGCAGTGCTAGAGACCTTCGACGGAACACCGGGGAGCTGTTTTTT. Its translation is CSARDLRRNTGELFF.

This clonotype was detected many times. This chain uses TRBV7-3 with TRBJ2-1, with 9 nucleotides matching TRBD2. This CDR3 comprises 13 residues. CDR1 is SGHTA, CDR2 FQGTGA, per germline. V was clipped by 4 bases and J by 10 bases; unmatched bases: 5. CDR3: CASSSTSGGEQFF. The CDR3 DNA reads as TGTGCCAGCAGCTCGACTAGCGGAGGAGAGCAGTTCTTC.